The clone carrying this TCR beta chain came up many times. Amplification targeted the TCR beta CDR3 regions, with RNA transcripts as the source material. Amplification began with first-round RT-PCR using HTBI primers, then second-round multiplex PCR was performed. TCRdb ran MiXCR on the multiplex PCR reads and lists one entry per CDR3 protein. The sample lists 400,000 or so distinct CDR3 sequences; less than 20% were seen once. This record comes from a study of Graves' ophthalmopathy and Graves' hyperthyroidism. V was pared by 6 bases and J by 2 bases, with 20 bases between. Germline CDR1 reads MNHEY; CDR2 reads SMNVEV (reference sequence). The CDR3 contains 17 residues. The study excluded patients with other autoimmune diseases, uncontrolled infections, pregnancy or lactation.

Sequencing was done on a sample of peripheral blood. The TCR sequence derives from a woman aged 18-29 years with stable Graves' hyperthyroidism. The rearrangement uses TRBV27 and TRBJ1-3, with D possibly being TRBD1 (6 bases). The CDR3 DNA reads as TGTGCCAGCAGCGGACTGGGGGCAGGGAGAACTGGAAACACCATATATTTT. Amino acid sequence: CASSGLGAGRTGNTIYF.